A selection of T cell receptor beta chains follows, all from one sample in a study of T cells after yellow fever vaccination. Using its own MiXCR run on the 5' RACE reads, TCRdb lists one record per CDR3 protein. The sample lists hundreds of thousands of distinct CDR3 sequences, 7.5% to 9% occurring once. The sample consisted of PBMCs, taken on the day of the first yellow fever vaccination. The receptors were sampled from a man aged 18 to 30 who received the YFV17D yellow fever vaccine. Each CDR3 is given without its conserved first and last residue. Fields, in order: V gene, J gene, CDR3 protein.

>TRBV5-4|TRBJ2-2
ASSPPPPTGELF
>TRBV10-3|TRBJ2-7
AIRTGRDEQY
>TRBV7-8|TRBJ2-3
ASSFGTSGGGVTDTQY
>TRBV6-5|TRBJ1-6
ASRPGRDNSPLH
>TRBV4-1|TRBJ1-1
ASSQVYRSSAF
>TRBV7-9|TRBJ2-1
ASSLAGTGNEQF
>TRBV12-3/TRBV12-4|TRBJ2-1
ASTTLETGYREQF
>TRBV30|TRBJ2-1
AWSARDSRQAF
>TRBV13|TRBJ2-1
ASSSSSGGAGNEQF
>TRBV7-2|TRBJ2-1
ASSFVWGGDNEQF
>TRBV10-3|TRBJ2-6
ATPTGTGSFSGANVLT
>TRBV6-1|TRBJ1-2
ASNERSGQGDGYT
>TRBV6-1|TRBJ2-3
ASSPTGLAGRTDTQY
>TRBV12-3/TRBV12-4|TRBJ2-7
ASSFLGLATNEQY
>TRBV7-2|TRBJ1-2
ASSLDSPLVDGYT
>TRBV7-2|TRBJ2-2
ASNQSGTNTGELF
>TRBV7-3|TRBJ1-1
ASSPNPGTYTEAF
>TRBV7-2|TRBJ1-1
ASSLHRGGNTEAF
>TRBV6-2/TRBV6-3|TRBJ1-2
ASSYAGTARGYT
>TRBV7-9|TRBJ1-2
ASSFDGFGYT
>TRBV14|TRBJ1-2
ASSQAYGDGYT
>TRBV18|TRBJ2-5
ASSAVGVRETQY
>TRBV5-1|TRBJ2-6
ASSLSEQPESSGANVLT
>TRBV7-8|TRBJ2-1
ASSLNGASGGVYNEQF
>TRBV5-1|TRBJ1-1
ASSFSGEGTEAF
>TRBV6-5|TRBJ2-3
ASSYSNQAADTQY
>TRBV7-2|TRBJ2-5
ASSLPGYQETQY
>TRBV18|TRBJ1-6
ASSTGLDSPLH
>TRBV4-1|TRBJ2-1
ASSQDRAGEQF
>TRBV5-1|TRBJ1-6
ASSFDGSYNSPLH
>TRBV20-1|TRBJ1-5
SARDRGQPQH
>TRBV7-8|TRBJ2-7
ASSERSSYEQY
>TRBV5-1|TRBJ2-5
ASSFTQETQY
>TRBV20-1|TRBJ1-5
SARDWGTGYSNQPQH
>TRBV2|TRBJ1-1
ASSDPGGHTEAF
>TRBV5-1|TRBJ1-6
ASSFSYRQGANSPLH
>TRBV1|TRBJ2-3
TSSVGTSGGQTDTQY
>TRBV5-1|TRBJ2-7
ASSSTSGGANYEQY
>TRBV19|TRBJ1-2
ASRRSAHLDYGYT
>TRBV20-1|TRBJ1-2
SAIPGTGDNYGYT
>TRBV4-3|TRBJ1-6
ASSEAGSTNSPLH
>TRBV6-2/TRBV6-3|TRBJ1-6
ASSYRGLGNSPLH
>TRBV5-1|TRBJ1-2
ASSLRPRGSYGYT
>TRBV19|TRBJ2-2
ASRTGQANTGELF
>TRBV19|TRBJ2-1
ASSTPRDRAYNEQF
>TRBV5-1|TRBJ2-2
ASSFSGISGGELF
>TRBV5-5|TRBJ1-2
ASSDRVHGYT
>TRBV12-3/TRBV12-4|TRBJ2-1
ASTKGQGADEQF
>TRBV12-3/TRBV12-4|TRBJ1-6
ASSPPYSPLH
>TRBV7-9|TRBJ2-1
ASSWSNYNEQF
>TRBV9|TRBJ1-2
ASSVDRNYGYT
>TRBV7-8|TRBJ1-6
ASSLTRNSPLH
>TRBV10-3|TRBJ1-5
AIRGTDNQPQH
>TRBV25-1|TRBJ2-3
ASSGRQGVNGDTQY
>TRBV9|TRBJ2-1
ASSVEGDTYNEQF
>TRBV7-2|TRBJ1-2
ASSQAVGLYGYT
>TRBV5-1|TRBJ1-3
ASSQDPAGGNTIY
>TRBV5-1|TRBJ2-3
ASSLARRNTDTQY
>TRBV5-5|TRBJ1-2
ASSLARGLHYGYT